The 26 T cell receptor beta chains below come from one sample, sequenced in a study of cytomegalovirus exposure and HLA in healthy donors. Primers for the PCR totalled 60 Vbeta and 13 Jbeta. This table comes from immunoSEQ multiplex PCR, and its TCRdb copy is limited to in-frame clones, with some not included. Of roughly 200,000 clones in the sample, around 78% were seen once. Material: PBMCs. These TCRs come from a woman younger than 45 in good health and CMV-seropositive.

This clone came up a few times. V usage is TRBV19 and J usage is TRBJ2-2; D uncertain. The CDR3 runs 16 residues. Trimming took 0 bases from V and 0 from J, leaving 8 bases between them. Per the germline V gene, CDR1 is LNHDA and CDR2 is SQIVND (reference sequence). The CDR3 sequence is CASSIEANANTGELFF. CDR3 in DNA: TGTGCCAGTAGTATAGAAGCTAACGCGAACACCGGGGAGCTGTTTTTT. Supplemented by reference TRBV19 and TRBJ2-2, the full variable domain reads DGGITQSPKYLFRKEGQNVTLSCEQNLNHDAMYWYRQDPGQGLRLIYYSQIVNDFQKGDIAEGYSVSREKKESFPLTVTSAQKNPTAFYLCASSIEANANTGELFFGEGSRLTVL.

The rearrangement joins TRBV4-1 to TRBJ1-1, with D uncertain. This CDR3 contains 13 residues. Per germline, CDR1 MGHRA and CDR2 YSYEKL. Trimming took 4 bases from V and 2 from J, leaving 8 bases between them. Written as DNA, the CDR3 is TGCGCCAGCAGCCCACGGGTAAACACTGAAGCTTTCTTT. This encodes CASSPRVNTEAFF.

This clone is a singleton in its sample. The chain is built from TRBV19 and TRBJ2-1, with 9 bases matching TRBD2. The junction had 13 bases not matched to a gene; V was cut back by 6 bases and J by 7 bases. Germline V gene data show CDR1 as LNHDA and CDR2 as SQIVND (reference sequence). CDR3 length equals 16 residues. This chain's CDR3 is CASRRYSGRSGNEQFF. The CDR3 DNA reads as TGTGCCAGTAGGCGGTATAGCGGGAGATCCGGGAATGAGCAGTTCTTC.

V usage is TRBV4-1 and J usage is TRBJ1-2; D not resolved. The CDR3 covers 14 residues. Trimming took 4 bases from V and 2 from J, leaving 11 bases between them. Germline V gene sequence: CDR1 MGHRA, CDR2 YSYEKL. CDR3 DNA: TGCGCCAGCAGCCCCATGGAGGCGAACTATGGCTACACCTTC. It codes for CASSPMEANYGYTF.

The chain has TRBV7-9 and TRBJ2-7, with 8 positions matching TRBD2. With 5 bases clipped from V and 5 bases from J, the junction kept 8 bases outside the gene matches. The CDR3 length is 14 residues. The germline CDR1 and CDR2 sequences are SEHNR and FQNEAQ (reference sequence). The CDR3 nucleotides are TGTGCCAGCAGCCCGAGCGGGAGTAACAACGAGCAGTACTTC. Translated, it gives CASSPSGSNNEQYF.

This chain links TRBV7-9 with TRBJ2-5; the match to TRBD2 covers 11 bases. Losses at the gene ends were 4 bases for V and 5 bases for J; bases not matched to a gene: 18. From germline, CDR1 is SEHNR and CDR2 FQNEAQ (reference sequence). The CDR3 loop spans 19 amino acids. The CDR3 spells CASSSRPGTSGLREETQYF. The CDR3 nucleotides are TGTGCCAGCAGCTCCAGGCCCGGGACTAGCGGTTTGAGGGAGGAGACCCAGTACTTC.

The rearrangement links TRBV5-1 to TRBJ2-3; no reliable D call. The CDR3 extends over 14 amino acids. Trimming pared 0 bases from V and 5 bases from J, leaving 10 bases between. Germline V gene sequence: CDR1 SGHRS, CDR2 YFSETQ. The CDR3 loop is CASSLVITEDTQYF. The CDR3 DNA sequence: TGCGCCAGCAGCTTGGTAATTACAGAAGATACGCAGTATTTT.

This chain links TRBV5-1 with TRBJ2-3; weak D call: TRBD2 (7 bases). The V end lost 7 bases, the J end lost 0 bases, and 15 bases lay between the germline ends. The CDR3 spans 15 residues. Germline CDR1 SGHRS, CDR2 YFSETQ. The CDR3 sequence: CASDRGDISTDTQYF. The CDR3 DNA reads as TGCGCCAGCGATCGGGGGGACATTAGCACAGATACGCAGTATTTT. Drawing the rest from reference TRBV5-1 and TRBJ2-3, the complete variable domain is KAGVTQTPRYLIKTRGQQVTLSCSPISGHRSVSWYQQTPGQGLQFLFEYFSETQRNKGNFPGRFSGRQFSNSRSEMNVSTLELGDSALYLCASDRGDISTDTQYFGPGTRLTVL.

The genes are TRBV6-1 and TRBJ2-1; 10 bases fit TRBD2. CDR1 is MNHNS, CDR2 SASEGT, per germline. The V segment lost 7 bases and the J segment 6 bases; nucleotides outside the gene matches: 6. This CDR3 region has 14 residues. In DNA form, the CDR3 reads TGTGCCAGCAAACTAGCGGGGAAAGGCAATGAGCAGTTCTTC. Translated: CASKLAGKGNEQFF.

The chain combines TRBV4-1 with TRBJ1-5; no definite D call. The germline V gene has CDR1 MGHRA and CDR2 YSYEKL. The V end lost 4 bases, the J end lost 7 bases, and 11 bases lay between the germline ends. This CDR3 has 13 residues. The CDR3 here is CASSPEHGQPQHF. DNA for the CDR3: TGCGCCAGCAGCCCAGAACACGGGCAGCCCCAGCATTTT.

This clone was detected a few times. This chain uses TRBV5-4 with TRBJ1-3; TRBD1 agrees at 7 bases. V lost 0 bases and J lost 8; bases outside the gene matches: 5. The CDR3 contains 14 residues. Germline V lookup: CDR1 SGHNT, CDR2 YYREEE (reference sequence). The CDR3 region is CASSLVGGEHTIYF. The CDR3 DNA is TGTGCCAGCAGCTTGGTAGGGGGCGAGCACACCATATATTTT.

The V gene is TRBV4-1, the J gene TRBJ1-4; D might be TRBD1 (6 bases). The V end lost 6 bases, the J end lost 0 bases, and 11 bases lay between the germline ends. This CDR3 has 15 amino acids. Germline values: CDR1 MGHRA, CDR2 YSYEKL. The CDR3 coding sequence is TGCGCCAGCAGTGCAGAGGGGGCAACTAATGAAAAACTGTTTTTT. It is translated as CASSAEGATNEKLFF.

J is TRBJ2-5 and V is TRBV28; 12 positions match TRBD2. The better agreement between TRBJ2-7 and the DNA end casts doubt on the J call. The V gene's germline CDR1 is MDHEN and CDR2 SYDVKM. The CDR3 has 17 residues. The CDR3 protein is CASSFNHPTSGSHEQYF. CDR3 coding DNA: TGTGCCAGCAGTTTTAACCACCCGACTAGCGGGAGCCACGAGCAGTACTTC.

The V and J genes are TRBV27 and TRBJ1-1, with D uncertain. The CDR3 is 15 residues long. Looked up from germline, CDR1 is MNHEY and CDR2 is SMNVEV (reference sequence). The V and J ends lost 5 bases and 5 bases respectively, with 18 bases between them. The CDR3 coding sequence is TGTGCCAGCAGTCCCCGGGAGGGTTTCGGAACTGAAGCTTTCTTT. This gives the protein CASSPREGFGTEAFF.

This clone was seen more than once but under ten times. This chain uses TRBV15 with TRBJ2-7; TRBD2 matches 9 bases. Trimming cost V 2 bases and J 2 bases; bases outside gene matches: 4. The germline V gene encodes CDR1 LNHNV and CDR2 YYDKDF (reference sequence). The length of the CDR3 is 15 residues. This chain's CDR3 is CATSRLAGWPYEQYF. In DNA, the CDR3 is TGTGCCACCAGCAGACTAGCGGGGTGGCCCTACGAGCAGTACTTC.

The J gene is TRBJ2-5, the V gene TRBV6-1; 10 bases agree with TRBD2. Germline V gene sequence: CDR1 MNHNS, CDR2 SASEGT. The CDR3 contains 12 residues. V shed 4 bases and J 12 bases; nucleotides not matched to a gene: 5. The CDR3 here is CASSVTSGEKYF. The CDR3 nucleotides are TGTGCCAGCAGTGTAACTAGCGGGGAAAAGTACTTC.

The chain employs TRBV25-1 and TRBJ2-2; D call uncertain. Germline V gives CDR1 MGHDK, CDR2 SYGVNS. The CDR3 extends over 13 amino acids. The ends were cut back, 5 bases at V and 6 bases at J, with 10 bases in the middle. CDR3: CASSSRFAGELFF. The CDR3 DNA is TGTGCCAGCAGTTCGCGTTTTGCCGGGGAGCTGTTTTTT.

This clone was seen once. The chain carries TRBV19 and TRBJ1-4, with TRBD1 matching 8 bases. Looked up from germline, CDR1 is LNHDA and CDR2 is SQIVND (reference sequence). V was clipped by 5 bases and J by 10 bases; unmatched bases: 6. The CDR3 runs 13 residues. DNA for the CDR3: TGTGCCAGTAGTGCCGACAGGGGAGGAAAACTGTTTTTT. Protein: CASSADRGGKLFF.

This rearrangement joins TRBV18 to TRBJ2-5; 7 bases line up with TRBD1. CDR3 length: 14 residues. Germline CDR1 is KGHSH and CDR2 is LQKENI. The V and J ends lost 3 bases and 5 bases, in that order; junction bases with no gene match: 6. This chain's CDR3 is CASSPDRFWETQYF. CDR3 bases: TGTGCCAGCTCACCGGACAGGTTCTGGGAGACCCAGTACTTC.

This clone was counted once. This sequence joins TRBV11-1 and TRBJ1-1; 10 nucleotides line up with TRBD1. The CDR3 length is 15 residues. V was pared by 6 bases and J by 5 bases, with 9 bases of the junction left unmatched. In germline, CDR1 is SGHAT, CDR2 FQDESV (reference sequence). For the CDR3, the DNA is TGTGCCAGCAGACCAACAGACAGGGGGCGTACTGAAGCTTTCTTT. Translating it yields CASRPTDRGRTEAFF.

V usage is TRBV2 and J usage is TRBJ1-2; TRBD1 might be the D (6 bases). CDR1 and CDR2 (germline): SNHLY, FYNNEI. This CDR3 is 12 amino acids long. V lost 5 bases and J 4 bases, leaving 8 bases between the germline ends. The CDR3, as DNA: TGTGCCAGCAGTAAGGACAGCTATGGCTACACCTTC. Its protein is CASSKDSYGYTF. Full variable domain (rest looked up from reference TRBV2 and TRBJ1-2): EPEVTQTPSHQVTQMGQEVILRCVPISNHLYFYWYRQILGQKVEFLVSFYNNEISEKSEIFDDQFSVERPDGSNFTLKIRSTKLEDSAMYFCASSKDSYGYTFGSGTRLTVV.

This clone was observed a few times. The same CDR3 can be traced to other DNA sequences in this sample. This chain joins TRBV19 and TRBJ2-7; TRBD1 agrees at 7 bases. CDR1 is LNHDA and CDR2 is SQIVND in the germline V gene (reference sequence). The ends lost 1 base at V and 4 bases at J; junction bases unmatched: 4. This CDR3 comprises 14 residues. This CDR3 reads CASSIGTGAYEQYF. Here the CDR3 DNA reads TGTGCCAGTAGTATAGGGACAGGAGCTTACGAGCAGTACTTC. Complete variable domain (other parts from reference TRBV19 and TRBJ2-7): DGGITQSPKYLFRKEGQNVTLSCEQNLNHDAMYWYRQDPGQGLRLIYYSQIVNDFQKGDIAEGYSVSREKKESFPLTVTSAQKNPTAFYLCASSIGTGAYEQYFGPGTRLTVT.

This chain links TRBV30 with TRBJ2-6, with D possibly being TRBD1 (6 bases). With 0 bases removed from V and 2 bases from J, the gap between germline ends came to 8 bases. The CDR3 loop spans 15 amino acids. Germline lookup yields CDR1 GTSNPN and CDR2 SVGIG (reference sequence). CDR3 nucleotides: TGTGCCTGGAGTGTACAGGGTACTGGGGCCAACGTCCTGACTTTC. It specifies CAWSVQGTGANVLTF.

The chain uses TRBV5-1 and TRBJ1-2; 8 bases line up with TRBD1. The V and J ends lost 5 bases and 5 bases, in that order; junction bases with no gene match: 14. The CDR3 contains 16 residues. Germline V CDR1 and CDR2: SGHRS, YFSETQ. The CDR3 loop is CASSSNPGGAEYGYTF. DNA for the CDR3: TGCGCCAGCAGTTCCAATCCAGGGGGCGCTGAATATGGCTACACCTTC.

This clone has just one count. The rearrangement uses TRBV27 and TRBJ1-4, with D possibly matching TRBD1 (5 bases). Germline values: CDR1 MNHEY, CDR2 SMNVEV (reference sequence). The CDR3 length is 17 residues. Trimming shortened V by 6 bases and J by 2 bases, and 19 bases separated the two germline ends. CDR3 sequence: CASSPPDHRGTNEKLFF. The CDR3 nucleotides are TGTGCCAGCAGCCCCCCGGACCACCGGGGGACTAATGAAAAACTGTTTTTT.

V and J are TRBV11-2 and TRBJ1-4, with 7 nucleotides matching TRBD1. The CDR3 consists of 14 residues. CDR1 and CDR2 from the germline V gene are SGHAT and FQNNGV. After removal of 0 bases from V and 9 bases from J, the junction contained 4 bases not matched to a gene. CDR3 residues: CASSLDRGYQKLFF. In DNA form, the CDR3 reads TGTGCCAGCAGCTTAGACAGGGGGTACCAAAAACTGTTTTTT.